The 29 T cell receptor beta chains presented below share a single source sample, sequenced in a study of blood T cell repertoires in COVID-19. The protocol was immunoSEQ multiplex PCR, while the TCRdb copy is restricted to in-frame clones and leaves out a portion. The data hold 80,000 to 100,000 clones, with roughly 70% observed a single time. The sequenced sample consisted of peripheral blood. All receptors derive from a man between 70 and 80 years old with COVID-19, enrolled during active disease.

The chain carries TRBV5-4 and TRBJ2-2, with 13 bases identical to TRBD2. The CDR3 spans 15 residues. Germline V CDR1 and CDR2: SGHNT, YYREEE (reference sequence). V lost 4 bases to trimming and J lost 4 bases; unmatched junction nucleotides: 1. The CDR3 loop is CASSRTSGGTGELFF. CDR3 in DNA: TGTGCCAGCAGCCGGACTAGCGGGGGCACCGGGGAGCTGTTTTTT.

The chain recombines TRBV4-3 with TRBJ1-4, with D unresolved. This CDR3 region has 14 residues. The germline V and J ends were trimmed by 0 bases and 5 bases, with 7 bases remaining between them. Germline V gene lookup returns CDR1 LGHNA and CDR2 YSLEER. CDR3 amino acids: CASSQESVNEKLFF. The CDR3 coding sequence is TGCGCCAGCAGCCAAGAGTCAGTGAATGAAAAACTGTTTTTT.

Here the CDR3 reads CASSSGQARAFF. For the CDR3, the DNA is TGTGCCAGCAGTTCGGGACAGGCACGAGCTTTCTTT. This chain links TRBV6-5 with TRBJ1-1, with 8 bases fitting TRBD1. CDR3 size: 12 residues. The trim removed 4 bases at V and 10 bases at J, leaving 5 bases unmatched. CDR1 is MNHEY and CDR2 is SVGAGI in the germline V gene.

This clone was counted a few times. V and J are TRBV28 and TRBJ2-7; 8 bases are shared with TRBD1. The CDR3 is 15 residues long. J lost 6 bases, V lost 6 bases, and 13 bases had no gene match. Germline CDR1 is MDHEN and CDR2 is SYDVKM. CDR3 residues: CASSHRRTGYIEQYF. Here the CDR3 DNA reads TGTGCCAGCAGCCACCGGCGGACAGGGTATATCGAGCAGTACTTC.

The table lists this clone with a few counts. This chain joins TRBV6-1 and TRBJ2-6; D ambiguous. The length of the CDR3 is 15 residues. Trimming took off 1 base at V and 4 bases at J, with 8 bases between the two ends. Germline assignment: CDR1 MNHNS and CDR2 SASEGT. The CDR3 DNA reads TGTGCCAGCAGTGAAGTCCTGTCGGGGGCCAACGTCCTGACTTTC. Its translation is CASSEVLSGANVLTF.

This clone appeared once. V gene TRBV27 combines with J gene TRBJ2-7, with 7 bases identical to TRBD2. CDR3 size: 15 residues. Germline V gene sequence: CDR1 MNHEY, CDR2 SMNVEV (reference sequence). V lost 5 bases and J lost 1; bases outside the gene matches: 8. The CDR3, as DNA: TGTGCCAGCAGTATAAGACCGGGACTATCCTACGAGCAGTACTTC. It specifies CASSIRPGLSYEQYF.

V gene TRBV5-5 combines with J gene TRBJ2-3, with D maybe TRBD2 (6 bases). The germline V gene has CDR1 SGHKS and CDR2 YYEKEE (reference sequence). The CDR3 is made up of 18 amino acids. The V end lost 4 bases, the J end lost 1 base, and 22 bases lay between the germline ends. The CDR3, as DNA: TGTGCCAGCAGCCCGTCGGGGGAAGTGGTTTGGGGCACAGATACGCAGTATTTT. Translated, it gives CASSPSGEVVWGTDTQYF.

This chain uses TRBV5-1 with TRBJ2-7; the match to TRBD1 covers 8 bases. The CDR3 spans 14 residues. The ends lost 4 bases at V and 4 bases at J; junction bases unmatched: 7. Germline CDR1 SGHRS, CDR2 YFSETQ. CDR3 sequence reads: CASSTGQAAYEQYF. The CDR3 DNA follows: TGCGCCAGCAGCACGGGACAGGCCGCATACGAGCAGTACTTC.

The sample holds one count of this clone. The chain has TRBV4-2 and TRBJ2-3; D call uncertain. Germline values: CDR1 LGHNA, CDR2 YNFKEQ. Trimming removed 1 base from V and 4 bases from J, with 15 bases in between. The CDR3 runs 16 residues. DNA of the CDR3: TGTGCCAGCAGCCAAGGGAGTAGTGCGGCTTCAGATACGCAGTATTTT. Translating it yields CASSQGSSAASDTQYF.

The chain recombines TRBV7-2 with TRBJ1-2, with D tentatively TRBD1 (5 bases). Germline lookup yields CDR1 SGHTA and CDR2 FQGNSA. CDR3 length equals 14 residues. V dropped 1 base and J dropped 7 bases, with 13 bases sitting between them. The CDR3 DNA reads as TGTGCCAGCAGCTTAGAGGGGTTCCCGGGTGGCTACACCTTC. It is translated as CASSLEGFPGGYTF.

The sample holds a few counts of this clone. The rearrangement uses TRBV18 and TRBJ1-1, with D perhaps TRBD1 (6 bases). This CDR3 is built from 15 residues. Germline assignment: CDR1 KGHSH and CDR2 LQKENI. V shed 2 bases and J shed 4 bases, with 14 bases lying between them. In nucleotides, the CDR3 is TGTGCCAGCTCACCAAACAGGGCGAAAAGCACTGAAGCTTTCTTT. Protein: CASSPNRAKSTEAFF.

The chain recombines TRBV4-1 with TRBJ1-4; TRBD1 agrees at 9 bases. The CDR3 consists of 16 residues. V was clipped by 6 bases and J by 0 bases; unmatched bases: 5. Germline assignment: CDR1 MGHRA and CDR2 YSYEKL. CDR3: CASRDRGGSTNEKLFF. CDR3 nucleotides: TGCGCCAGCAGGGACAGGGGAGGCTCAACTAATGAAAAACTGTTTTTT.

The chain employs TRBV7-8 and TRBJ2-5; 10 bases match TRBD1. CDR1 is SGHVS, CDR2 FQNEAQ, per germline. V lost 2 bases, J lost 4 bases, and 7 bases stayed unmatched. The CDR3 is made up of 16 amino acids. The CDR3: CASSLSGTGDGETQYF. In DNA, the CDR3 is TGTGCCAGCAGCTTATCTGGGACAGGGGACGGAGAGACCCAGTACTTC.

The chain joins TRBV7-6 to TRBJ2-1; 11 positions agree with TRBD2. The germline CDR1 and CDR2 sequences are SGHVS and FNYEAQ. V lost 1 base to trimming and J lost 0 bases; unmatched junction nucleotides: 5. The CDR3 spans 18 residues. In DNA form, the CDR3 reads TGTGCCAGCAGCTTAGGGACTAGCGGGTGGCTCTCCTACAATGAGCAGTTCTTC. Amino acid sequence: CASSLGTSGWLSYNEQFF.

This chain joins TRBV24-1 and TRBJ2-7; 14 bases align to TRBD2. The CDR3 has 17 residues. Germline CDR1 and CDR2: KGHDR and SFDVKD. V trimming: 3 bases; J trimming: 5 bases; junction bases outside the gene matches: 8. The CDR3 DNA sequence: TGTGCCACCAGTGATCCCGGGACTAGCGGGAGAGGCAACGAGCAGTACTTC. Amino acids: CATSDPGTSGRGNEQYF.

This chain connects TRBV18 to TRBJ1-1; TRBD1 aligns across 7 bases. Germline V gene lookup returns CDR1 KGHSH and CDR2 LQKENI. CDR3 length equals 14 residues. Trimming at V came to 5 bases and at J to 0 bases, leaving 3 bases not matched to a gene. For the CDR3, the DNA is TGTGCCAGCTCATCGACAGGGATGAACACTGAAGCTTTCTTT. Its protein is CASSSTGMNTEAFF.

The chain couples TRBV28 to TRBJ1-6; the D is unclear. V was shortened by 5 bases and J by 1 base, with 6 bases between the two germline ends. The CDR3 spans 14 residues. Germline-derived CDR1 and CDR2 are MDHEN and SYDVKM. CDR3 bases: TGTGCCAGCAGTAGACTGTCCTATAATTCACCCCTCCACTTT. This encodes CASSRLSYNSPLHF. The variable domain in full, completed from reference TRBV28 and TRBJ1-6, reads DVKVTQSSRYLVKRTGEKVFLECVQDMDHENMFWYRQDPGLGLRLIYFSYDVKMKEKGDIPEGYSVSREKKERFSLILESASTNQTSMYLCASSRLSYNSPLHFGNGTRLTVT.

The CDR3 sequence: CASSLTHLDEQYF. DNA for the CDR3: TGTGCCAGCAGCTTAACACATCTCGACGAGCAGTACTTC. This chain joins TRBV7-2 and TRBJ2-7, with D unresolved. The ends were cut back, 2 bases at V and 5 bases at J, with 10 bases in the middle. Germline V gene lookup returns CDR1 SGHTA and CDR2 FQGNSA. The CDR3 contains 13 residues.

The rearrangement links TRBV4-2 to TRBJ2-2; 9 bases are a match to TRBD2. The CDR3 is 17 residues long. Trimming cost V 1 base and J 7 bases; bases outside gene matches: 10. Germline CDR1 LGHNA, CDR2 YNFKEQ. For the CDR3, the DNA is TGTGCCAGCAGCCAAGGGGGCGGGAGGGTCCTTCTCGGGGAGCTGTTTTTT. This encodes CASSQGGGRVLLGELFF.

The J gene is TRBJ2-5, the V gene TRBV6-2 or TRBV6-3; 7 bases fit TRBD2. CDR3 length equals 16 residues. Germline V gene lookup returns CDR1 MNHEY and CDR2 SVGEGT. The J segment lost 0 bases and the V segment lost 2 bases, leaving 6 bases of the junction unmatched. CDR3 protein: CASSYGLAGYQETQYF. The CDR3 DNA sequence: TGTGCCAGCAGTTACGGTTTAGCGGGTTACCAAGAGACCCAGTACTTC.

At least ten counts were recorded for this clone. This chain links TRBV28 with TRBJ1-3; D not resolved. Trimming cost V 7 bases and J 0 bases, with 13 bases left between them. The germline V gene encodes CDR1 MDHEN and CDR2 SYDVKM. CDR3 length equals 15 residues. This CDR3 is CASIYVGASGNTIYF. The CDR3 DNA is TGTGCCAGCATCTACGTCGGAGCCTCTGGAAACACCATATATTTT.

The genes are TRBV19 and TRBJ2-1, with D perhaps matching TRBD2 (5 bases). CDR3 length equals 16 residues. Germline V gives CDR1 LNHDA, CDR2 SQIVND (reference sequence). Trimming took 4 bases from V and 0 from J, leaving 13 bases between them. The CDR3 nucleotides read TGTGCCAGTAGTAGAAAGCGGAACCTCTCCTACAATGAGCAGTTCTTC. Amino acids: CASSRKRNLSYNEQFF.

The rearrangement uses TRBV9 and TRBJ2-1; 9 bases agree with TRBD2. CDR1 is SGDLS, CDR2 YYNGEE, per germline. J was trimmed by 7 bases and V by 7 bases; bases with no gene match: 12. The CDR3 runs 15 residues. The chain's CDR3 is CASQMREGLGNEQFF. In DNA form, the CDR3 reads TGTGCCAGCCAAATGCGGGAGGGCCTCGGTAATGAGCAGTTCTTC.

The chain combines TRBV27 with TRBJ1-3, with no clear D. V lost 5 bases and J 0 bases, leaving 17 bases between the germline ends. CDR3 length equals 17 residues. The germline V gene has CDR1 MNHEY and CDR2 SMNVEV (reference sequence). The CDR3 here is CASSRRTPGNSGNTIYF. The CDR3 DNA is TGTGCCAGCAGTCGGCGGACCCCCGGGAACTCTGGAAACACCATATATTTT.

CDR3 coding DNA: TGTGCCAGCAGCTTGGCCGGGGATTCACCCCTCCACTTT. Residues: CASSLAGDSPLHF. The V and J genes are TRBV5-5 and TRBJ1-6; D call uncertain. Germline CDR1 SGHKS, CDR2 YYEKEE (reference sequence). The V and J ends lost 0 bases and 8 bases respectively, with 6 bases between them. The CDR3 consists of 13 residues.

This clone turned up a few times. The chain employs TRBV4-1 and TRBJ2-7; a weak D match, TRBD1 (5 bases). The CDR3 consists of 16 residues. The V and J ends lost 1 base and 3 bases respectively, with 16 bases between them. The V gene's germline CDR1 is MGHRA and CDR2 YSYEKL. CDR3: CASSQGRSPDSYEQYF. CDR3 nucleotide sequence: TGCGCCAGCAGCCAAGGAAGAAGTCCCGACAGCTACGAGCAGTACTTC.

V gene TRBV10-3 combines with J gene TRBJ1-6, with D possibly being TRBD1 (6 bases). Germline lookup yields CDR1 ENHRY and CDR2 SYGVKD. The CDR3 consists of 15 residues. V lost 7 bases, J lost 8 bases, and 18 bases lay in between. DNA of the CDR3: TGTGCCATCACGGCAGGGGATCCGACCTATTCACCCCTCCACTTT. It translates to CAITAGDPTYSPLHF.

The rearrangement uses TRBV27 and TRBJ1-3; D possibly corresponds to TRBD1 (5 bases). Trimming left V 6 bases short and J 3 bases short, with 12 bases between. The CDR3 is made up of 14 amino acids. From germline, CDR1 is MNHEY and CDR2 SMNVEV (reference sequence). The CDR3: CASSPRGFGNTIYF. The CDR3 DNA reads as TGTGCCAGCAGCCCAAGGGGTTTTGGAAACACCATATATTTT.

This chain uses TRBV5-8 with TRBJ2-1; 12 bases are a match to TRBD2. Germline V gene data show CDR1 as SGHTS and CDR2 as YDEGEE. CDR3 length equals 18 residues. J was trimmed by 14 bases and V by 2 bases; bases with no gene match: 20. Here the CDR3 reads CASSFRPSGRAFVVGEFF. CDR3 sequence (DNA): TGTGCCAGCAGCTTTAGGCCTAGCGGGAGGGCCTTCGTAGTGGGTGAGTTCTTC.